The present T cell receptor (beta chain) was sequenced within a study of blood T cell repertoires in COVID-19. Study as a whole: Sites across the United States, Italy and Spain contributed samples from acute and convalescent COVID-19. PBMCs, B-cell-depleted T cells, or T cells provided the cDNA or gDNA that made up the material.

Methods used by the authors: By means of reference gene primer amplification, nucleated cell counts were estimated. The data were produced by immunoSEQ multiplex PCR, yet TCRdb's version contains in-frame clones alone and is incomplete. Clonal size and the V and J genes are those of that table, whereas D and trimming came from the DNA. This sample has some 250,000 clones, with 75% to 90% found just once. The sample holds a few counts of this clone. At the DNA level, this CDR3 is encoded by other sequences in the same sample as well. Specimen: peripheral blood. The TCR originated in a middle-aged man with acute or convalescent COVID-19.

The CDR3 loop reads CASSFRLAGLNEQFF. In DNA form, the CDR3 reads TGTGCCAGCAGTTTCCGACTAGCAGGACTAAATGAGCAGTTCTTC. V gene TRBV6-2 or TRBV6-3 combines with J gene TRBJ2-1; TRBD2 agrees at 7 bases. From germline, CDR1 is MNHEY and CDR2 SVGEGT. V trimming: 4 bases; J trimming: 7 bases; junction bases outside the gene matches: 10. The CDR3 is made up of 15 amino acids.